Below are 3 T cell receptor beta chains sequenced from a single sample in a study of cytomegalovirus exposure and HLA in healthy donors. Use of 60 Vbeta and 13 Jbeta primers characterized the PCR. The data were produced by immunoSEQ multiplex PCR, yet TCRdb's version contains in-frame clones alone and is incomplete. The data contain some 150,000 clones, about 75% of them singletons. The sample taken for sequencing was PBMCs. The receptors shown here come from a man aged 35 to 55 in good health and CMV-seronegative.

The chain has TRBV4-2 and TRBJ2-5, with D possibly matching TRBD2 (5 bases). The CDR3 has 16 amino acids. V gave up 0 bases and J gave up 2 bases, with 13 bases separating them. Germline CDR1 LGHNA, CDR2 YNFKEQ. CDR3 in DNA: TGTGCCAGCAGCCAAGAAACGGGGAGAGGGCAAGAGACCCAGTACTTC. Translating gives CASSQETGRGQETQYF.

The V gene is TRBV19, the J gene TRBJ2-2; D might be TRBD1 (5 bases). Germline V gene data show CDR1 as LNHDA and CDR2 as SQIVND (reference sequence). V lost 7 bases to trimming and J lost 2 bases, with 20 bases between them. The CDR3 is 17 residues long. The CDR3 is CASNVRALTRNTGELFF. Here the CDR3 DNA reads TGTGCCAGTAATGTCAGGGCTCTTACCCGAAACACCGGGGAGCTGTTTTTT.

The V and J genes are TRBV29-1 and TRBJ1-2, with 7 bases lining up with TRBD1. The CDR3 is 13 residues long. Germline assignment: CDR1 SQVTM and CDR2 ANQGSEA. J was trimmed by 3 bases and V by 2 bases; bases with no gene match: 3. This CDR3 is CSVESGTDYGYTF. CDR3 nucleotide sequence: TGCAGCGTTGAATCCGGGACAGACTATGGCTACACCTTC.